Each of the 10 T cell receptor beta chains below was sequenced from the same sample in a study of monozygotic twins with inflammatory bowel disease. For each CDR3 protein, TCRdb gives one entry from its re-call of the 5' RACE reads, without DNA. In total, the table holds just over 300,000 distinct CDR3 sequences. The material sequenced was blood. The receptor source for this set is a human donor with ulcerative colitis or Crohn's disease, or a healthy co-twin of an affected twin (not recorded which).

This chain links TRBV6-4 with TRBJ2-6; TCRdb outputs TRBD2, but without DNA this stays unchecked. CDR1 is MRHNA and CDR2 is SNTAGT in the germline V gene. The CDR3 contains 18 residues. The CDR3 protein is CASSEGAGGSSGANVLTF.

The chain is built from TRBV11-1 and TRBJ1-2; the D call of TRBD1 rests on TCRdb alone, since no DNA is present to check it. The CDR3 runs 18 residues. Germline values: CDR1 SGHAT, CDR2 FQDESV (reference sequence). The CDR3 spells CASSLGRGTVRGYHGYTF.

The chain uses TRBV29-1 and TRBJ1-3; absent DNA, TCRdb's TRBD1 call cannot be checked. From germline, CDR1 is SQVTM and CDR2 ANQGSEA. The CDR3 length is 14 residues. CDR3: CSVEDNRASNTIYF.

The chain is built from TRBV4-3 and TRBJ1-6; TCRdb reports TRBD1, a call that lacks DNA to check it against. The V gene's germline CDR1 is LGHNA and CDR2 YSLEER. This CDR3 is built from 15 residues. The CDR3: CASSQVTGVRSPLHF.

This sequence joins TRBV4-3 and TRBJ2-3. CDR1 and CDR2 (germline): LGHNA, YSLEER. The CDR3 length is 16 residues. This chain's CDR3 is CASSQGDVGSTDTQYF.

The rearrangement uses TRBV24-1 and TRBJ2-1; checking the TCRdb D call of TRBD1 is not possible without DNA. Germline CDR1 KGHDR, CDR2 SFDVKD. This CDR3 has 16 amino acids. CDR3 region: CATSEPRTGGRSEQFF.

The gene calls are TRBV10-3 and TRBJ2-1. CDR3 length equals 13 residues. Germline V gene data show CDR1 as ENHRY and CDR2 as SYGVKD. The CDR3 loop reads CAISELVDNEQFF.

V gene TRBV20-1 combines with J gene TRBJ1-6; TCRdb reports TRBD1, a call that lacks DNA to check it against. The CDR3 length is 15 residues. In germline, CDR1 is DFQATT, CDR2 SNEGSKA (reference sequence). The CDR3 loop reads CSARGRDPLNSPLHF.

V and J are TRBV20-1 and TRBJ2-3. The CDR3 consists of 13 residues. Germline-derived CDR1 and CDR2 are DFQATT and SNEGSKA (reference sequence). The CDR3: CSAGVGLVDTQYF.

This chain links TRBV25-1 with TRBJ2-5; TCRdb picks TRBD1, but there is no DNA to check that call. CDR1 is MGHDK and CDR2 is SYGVNS in the germline V gene. The CDR3 has 16 amino acids. The CDR3 sequence is CASSESTGQGIKTQYF.